What follows are 11 T cell receptor beta chains derived from one specimen sequenced in a study of beta chain features in type 1 diabetes. What was sequenced were expressed TCRB transcripts, since all of the isolated RNA had been reverse transcribed. Sequencing was performed with immunoSEQ multiplex PCR; in TCRdb, only in-frame clones are kept and a portion is missing. This sample carries 500,000 to 700,000 clones, roughly 15% of them seen once, and the ten largest clones take roughly 0.098%. The sample was naive CD4+ T cells from blood. The source of these receptors is a man aged 18 to 29 in good health.

Worth noting for this clone: Additional DNA sequences in this sample encode the identical CDR3. The chain employs TRBV2 and TRBJ1-2; D is ambiguous. Germline loops: CDR1 SNHLY, CDR2 FYNNEI. V was pared by 2 bases and J by 5 bases, with 0 bases between. There are 10 residues in the CDR3. The CDR3 spells CASSEYGYTF. For the CDR3, the DNA is TGTGCCAGCAGTGAATATGGCTACACCTTC.

The V call is TRBV19, the J call TRBJ2-1; D gene unclear. The CDR3 is 14 amino acids. V lost 3 bases, J lost 0 bases, and 6 bases lay in between. Germline loops: CDR1 LNHDA, CDR2 SQIVND (reference sequence). CDR3 nucleotides: TGTGCCAGTAGTATTCAGGCCTCCTACAATGAGCAGTTCTTC. As protein: CASSIQASYNEQFF.

This clone was seen more than once but under ten times. Other DNA sequences in this specimen translate into the identical CDR3. The V and J genes are TRBV7-9 and TRBJ1-1; D remains unclear. V was trimmed by 3 bases and J by 0 bases, leaving 5 bases between them. CDR1 SEHNR and CDR2 FQNEAQ come from the germline V gene (reference sequence). The CDR3 spans 13 residues. CDR3 in amino acids: CASSFGLNTEAFF. The CDR3 DNA is TGTGCCAGCAGCTTCGGTTTGAACACTGAAGCTTTCTTT.

This clone was seen more than once but under ten times. The chain joins TRBV7-2 to TRBJ2-2; 10 bases match TRBD1. This CDR3 has 16 residues. After removal of 2 bases from V and 6 bases from J, the junction contained 6 bases not matched to a gene. Germline V gene sequence: CDR1 SGHTA, CDR2 FQGNSA. This CDR3 is CASSLYRDRGSGELFF. The CDR3 DNA sequence: TGTGCCAGCAGCTTATACCGGGACAGGGGATCCGGGGAGCTGTTTTTT.

This clone has more than one count but fewer than ten. V usage is TRBV5-6 and J usage is TRBJ2-6; 10 bases fit TRBD2. CDR3 size: 17 residues. With V trimmed by 3 bases and J by 4 bases, 7 bases remained unmatched. Germline CDR1 and CDR2: SGHDT and YYEEEE. The CDR3 sequence: CASSSGLAVPGANVLTF. The CDR3 nucleotides are TGTGCCAGCAGCTCCGGACTAGCGGTACCCGGGGCCAACGTCCTGACTTTC.

This chain links TRBV27 with TRBJ1-5, with 9 bases aligning to TRBD1. Losses at the gene ends were 5 bases for V and 1 base for J; bases not matched to a gene: 9. This CDR3 region has 17 residues. Germline V gene data show CDR1 as MNHEY and CDR2 as SMNVEV (reference sequence). CDR3: CASSPMDRGESNQPQHF. DNA of the CDR3: TGTGCCAGCAGTCCAATGGACAGGGGAGAAAGCAATCAGCCCCAGCATTTT.

This clone has only a few counts. This rearrangement joins TRBV4-1 to TRBJ2-1; a possible D gene is TRBD2 (5 bases). Per germline, CDR1 MGHRA and CDR2 YSYEKL. V lost 4 bases to trimming and J lost 4 bases, with 14 bases between them. CDR3 length: 15 amino acids. The CDR3 here is CASSPTTITYNEQFF. CDR3 nucleotide sequence: TGCGCCAGCAGCCCGACTACCATTACTTACAATGAGCAGTTCTTC.

This chain links TRBV10-3 with TRBJ2-5; 7 bases fit TRBD1. From germline, CDR1 is ENHRY and CDR2 SYGVKD. This CDR3 comprises 13 residues. The J segment lost 3 bases and the V segment lost 10 bases, leaving 8 bases of the junction unmatched. The CDR3 reads CATQVGQEETQYF. In nucleotides, the CDR3 is TGTGCCACCCAGGTAGGACAGGAAGAGACCCAGTACTTC.

This chain links TRBV6-6 with TRBJ1-2; D call uncertain. Germline CDR1 reads MNHNY; CDR2 reads SVGAGI (reference sequence). Trimming pared 3 bases from V and 11 bases from J, leaving 19 bases between. The CDR3 has 14 residues. The CDR3 nucleotides are TGTGCCAGCAGTTATCGCCGAGAAGGAGAAGGGTACACCTTC. This sequence encodes CASSYRREGEGYTF.

V and J are TRBV7-3 and TRBJ2-2; 8 bases align to TRBD1. Per germline, CDR1 SGHTA and CDR2 FQGTGA. J was trimmed by 3 bases and V by 4 bases; bases with no gene match: 4. The CDR3 contains 15 residues. The CDR3 spells CASSYGQGYTGELFF. The CDR3 bases are TGTGCCAGCAGCTACGGACAGGGTTACACCGGGGAGCTGTTTTTT.

This clone has more than one count but fewer than ten. This chain links TRBV7-3 with TRBJ1-2, with D maybe TRBD1 (6 bases). From germline, CDR1 is SGHTA and CDR2 FQGTGA. Trimming removed 7 bases from V and 4 bases from J, with 19 bases in between. The CDR3 has 15 amino acids. CDR3 bases: TGTGCCAGCAAGGATCTTCGGGCAGGGGTCTATGGCTACACCTTC. Translating it yields CASKDLRAGVYGYTF.